This T cell receptor (beta chain) derives from a study of T cell responses to AZD1222 COVID-19 vaccine (dated by TCRdb to the early 2020s). Study-level background: TCR sequencing was performed for 230 to 250 trial participants, of whom approximately 200 were given two doses of AZD1222 and approximately 26 were given two doses of MenACWY control vaccine. Trial participants were enrolled by age into subgroups of 18-55, 56-69 and 70-plus years, and around 140, 26 and 57 TCR-sequenced participants, respectively, were included in these subgroups. Beyond this particular receptor, the publication reports: Because no samples from the day 14 peak response were available, repertoires could be characterized only after the peak T cell response. A significant rise in spike-specific TCR breadth and depth was observed after two AZD1222 doses relative to day 0 and relative to MenACWY recipients. In the small 56-69-year group, the increase in depth fell short of significance, most likely because of low power. Vaccine-associated CD4 TCRs spanned the whole spike protein, with dominant responses in regions 160-218 and 743-854. Epitopes outside the regions mutated in the B.1.351 and B.1.1.7 variants were reportedly recognized by nearly half of the unique spike-specific TCRs. Participants were mostly white British and included more females than males, and it was suggested by the authors that clonal diversity may have been underestimated. Conclusions about previously exposed vaccinees are limited, since just 5 or 6 AZD1222 recipients were seropositive for SARS-CoV-2 at baseline.

A note on this clone: The antigen it binds to is not known. Base qualities are not at hand, and no much larger clone is one base apart.

The CDR3 regions of human TCRbeta chains were analyzed by immunosequencing. Concerning the study's data processing: TCRs in the repertoires were matched against a reference library of SARS-CoV-2-specific TCRs that had been generated with the MIRA antigen-specificity platform. Breadth was defined as the fraction of unique TCRs that were SARS-CoV-2-associated. Depth was defined as the fraction of total T cells that were SARS-CoV-2-associated. Using the MIRA data, each spike-specific TCR was mapped to the spike region that the TCR reacts to and placed in a CD4 or CD8 class. Log10-transformed breadth and depth values were compared by one-way ANOVA with Sidak's multiple comparisons tests. TCRdb's version of the immuneACCESS table is confined to in-frame rearrangements and falls short of the full clone set. An unresolved V gene accounts for under half of the shortfall where checked; the remainder is of unknown origin. V, J and clone size were drawn from that table, and D and trimming were deduced from the DNA. For this sample there are approximately 100,000 clones; 85% appear just once. The biggest ten clones account for about 4.6% of the sample.

Sample time point, as interpreted from the label and publication: about 28 days (+/-7) after the second vaccine dose. AZD1222 recipients given second doses at about 4 weeks or at about 12 weeks were pooled, since spike-specific TCR depth and breadth were not found to differ between the two schedules. Vaccinee samples came from UK trials COV001 and COV002, including a single-blind randomized controlled phase 2/3 trial of AZD1222 (ChAdOx1 nCoV-19) in healthy adults. For TCRbeta chain sequencing, PBMC samples from trial participants were taken at day 0 and at day 28 after the second dose. The V and J ends are trimmed by 1 base and 5 bases, leaving 6 bases between them. The CDR3 runs 13 residues from the cysteine to the phenylalanine. The kept DNA is CDR3 alone, 39 bases in frame from the first base. Per the germline V gene, SGHDT is the CDR1 and YYEEEE is the CDR2.

The source material was peripheral blood, sampled 28 days after the second AZD1222 dose. This TCR derives from an adult who received the AZD1222 COVID-19 vaccine. The V and J segments used are TRBV5-6 and TRBJ2-2; the D gene is possibly TRBD2, with 5 bases matching. The base sequence is TGTGCCAGCAGCTTGCAGCGGACCGGGGAGCTGTTTTTT. Its product reads: CASSLQRTGELFF.